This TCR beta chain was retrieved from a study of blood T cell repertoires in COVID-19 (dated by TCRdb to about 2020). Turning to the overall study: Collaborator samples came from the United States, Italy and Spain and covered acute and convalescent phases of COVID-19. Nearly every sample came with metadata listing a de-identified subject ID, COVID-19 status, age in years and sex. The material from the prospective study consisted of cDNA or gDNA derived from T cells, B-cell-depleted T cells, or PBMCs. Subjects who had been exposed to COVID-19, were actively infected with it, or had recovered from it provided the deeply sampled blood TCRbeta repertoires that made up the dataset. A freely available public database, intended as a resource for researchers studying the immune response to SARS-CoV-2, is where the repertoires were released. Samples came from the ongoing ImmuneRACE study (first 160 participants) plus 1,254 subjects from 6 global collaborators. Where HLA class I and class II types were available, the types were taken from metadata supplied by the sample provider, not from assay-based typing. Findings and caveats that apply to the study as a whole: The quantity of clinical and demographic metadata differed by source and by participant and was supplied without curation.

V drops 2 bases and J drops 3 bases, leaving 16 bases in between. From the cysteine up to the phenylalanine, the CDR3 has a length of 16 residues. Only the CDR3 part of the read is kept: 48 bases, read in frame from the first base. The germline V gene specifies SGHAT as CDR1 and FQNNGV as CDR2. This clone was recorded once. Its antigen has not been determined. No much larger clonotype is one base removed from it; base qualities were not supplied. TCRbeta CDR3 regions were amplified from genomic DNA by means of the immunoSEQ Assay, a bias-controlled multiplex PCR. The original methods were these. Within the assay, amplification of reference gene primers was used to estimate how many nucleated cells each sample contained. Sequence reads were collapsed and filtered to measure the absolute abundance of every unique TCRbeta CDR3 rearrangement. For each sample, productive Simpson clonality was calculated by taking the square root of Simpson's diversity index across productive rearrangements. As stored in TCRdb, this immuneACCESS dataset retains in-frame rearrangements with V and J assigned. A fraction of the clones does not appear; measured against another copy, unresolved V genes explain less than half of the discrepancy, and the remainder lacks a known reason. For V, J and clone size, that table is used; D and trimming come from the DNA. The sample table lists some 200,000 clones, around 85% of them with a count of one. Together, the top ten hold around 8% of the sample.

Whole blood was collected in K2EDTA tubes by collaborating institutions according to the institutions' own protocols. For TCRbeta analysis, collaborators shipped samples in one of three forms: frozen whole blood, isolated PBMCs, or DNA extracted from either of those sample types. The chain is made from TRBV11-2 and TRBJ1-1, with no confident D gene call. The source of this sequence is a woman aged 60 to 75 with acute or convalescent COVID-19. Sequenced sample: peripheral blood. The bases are TGTGCCAGCAGCTTACTAGGACGGAGGAAGGACACTGAAGCTTTCTTT. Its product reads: CASSLLGRRKDTEAFF.